The entry below gives a single T cell receptor beta chain sequence along with its context. Trimming cost V 7 bases and J 6 bases; bases outside gene matches: 5. The CDR3 loop spans 12 amino acids. CDR1 and CDR2 (germline): KGHDR, SFDVKD. This entry comes from a study of control samples from healthy donors and cancer patients. Libraries were prepared by immunoSEQ multiplex PCR; TCRdb keeps only in-frame clonotypes and omits some of them. The table has tens of thousands of clones, about 96% seen once; the top ten hold about 1%. The TCR was taken from a woman between 18 and 30 years old in good health. The sequencing input was blood. The V and J genes are TRBV24-1 and TRBJ2-7, with 7 bases that match TRBD2. The CDR3 here is CATSGGGPEQYF. The DNA for the CDR3 is TGTGCCACCAGCGGCGGGGGTCCCGAGCAGTACTTC.